The present TCR beta chain was sequenced within a study of identifying expanded T cells in peripheral blood. TCRdb's table, derived via immunoSEQ multiplex PCR, lists solely in-frame clones and lacks some. The table lists about 100,000 clones, 88% of them singletons. This clone was seen a few times. The antigen is unknown. Overall study findings and caveats: Variance in clone template counts between approximately 2-week samples significantly increased with total template count across all healthy donors. Differentially abundant clones: about 1.2 between replicates, 16.4 at approximately two weeks, around 19 at four.

Healthy donors had no documented immune events, such as infections, while sampled. This TCR was sampled from a person aged 18 to 75 in good health. Sequencing was performed on blood.

CDR3 bases: TGTGCCAGCAATCCGGACGGGGCCGGTCAGCCCCAGCATTTT. Translation: CASNPDGAGQPQHF. This chain connects TRBV6-6 to TRBJ1-5, with a weak D call TRBD1 (5 bases). Per the germline V gene, CDR1 is MNHNY and CDR2 is SVGAGI (reference sequence). The CDR3 contains 14 residues. V lost 7 bases, J lost 6 bases, and 16 bases lay in between.